This T cell receptor (beta chain) was profiled in a study of blood T cell repertoires in COVID-19. Regarding this clone: An end of the junction does not agree with germline; a read error may underlie this.

The CDR3 sequence is 15 residues long. Per the germline V gene, CDR1 is SGHTA and CDR2 is FQGTGA. Sequenced by immunoSEQ multiplex PCR; TCRdb stores in-frame clones only, minus some. The sample yields 40,000 to 50,000 clones, 80% to 90% seen once. This sequence joins TRBV7-3 and TRBJ2-2; 7 positions match TRBD1. The sequenced sample was peripheral blood. The clonotype was recovered from a woman older than 75 with COVID-19, enrolled during active disease. The DNA of the CDR3 is TGTGCCAGCAGCCTAACAGGGGTAGGGACCGGGGAGCTGTTTTTT. It specifies CASSLTGVGTGELFF.